The 13 T cell receptor beta chains given below trace back to one sample, sequenced in a study of blood T cell repertoires in COVID-19. TCRdb's table, derived via immunoSEQ multiplex PCR, lists solely in-frame clones and lacks some. The sample has over 45,000 clones, 88% seen once. The source material was peripheral blood. All receptors derive from a man aged 55 to 70 with active COVID-19.

The chain has TRBV10-3 and TRBJ2-7; D might be TRBD1 (5 bases). Trimming left V 5 bases short and J 6 bases short, with 20 bases between. The CDR3 runs 15 residues. Germline V lookup: CDR1 ENHRY, CDR2 SYGVKD. The CDR3 nucleotides are TGTGCCATCAGTCCCCAAGGGGATCGAGTAGGCGAGCAGTACTTC. Its protein is CAISPQGDRVGEQYF.

The DNA for the CDR3 is TGCGCCAGCAGCAATAACCCGCCCGGACAGACAGATACGCAGTATTTT. Residues: CASSNNPPGQTDTQYF. The genes are TRBV5-1 and TRBJ2-3; TRBD1 might be the D (6 bases). CDR3 size: 16 residues. V was clipped by 4 bases and J by 3 bases, with 18 bases between them. Germline values: CDR1 SGHRS, CDR2 YFSETQ.

This chain joins TRBV30 and TRBJ1-2, with 7 bases fitting TRBD1. V shed 2 bases, J shed 2 bases, and the junction held 5 bases outside the gene matches. CDR3 size: 14 residues. CDR1 and CDR2 (germline): GTSNPN, SVGIG (reference sequence). CDR3: CAWSIGGGNYGYTF. In DNA form, the CDR3 reads TGTGCCTGGAGTATAGGGGGCGGAAACTATGGCTACACCTTC.

The V call is TRBV3-1 (or the pseudogene TRBV3-2), the J call TRBJ2-7, with D unresolved. This CDR3 is 11 amino acids long. Trimming shortened V by 1 base and J by 13 bases, and 11 bases separated the two germline ends. From germline, CDR1 is LGHDT and CDR2 YNNKEL (reference sequence). CDR3 nucleotides: TGTGCCAGCAGCCAAGGCGATAAGAGATACTTC. This gives the protein CASSQGDKRYF.

The J gene is TRBJ1-4, the V gene TRBV5-6, with 7 bases matching TRBD1. The V gene's germline CDR1 is SGHDT and CDR2 YYEEEE. The CDR3 has 16 amino acids. V shed 2 bases and J 2 bases; nucleotides not matched to a gene: 6. CDR3 DNA sequence: TGTGCCAGCAGCTTAGGACAGGTGGTTACTAATGAAAAACTGTTTTTT. Translating gives CASSLGQVVTNEKLFF.

This clone appeared once. The chain links TRBV11-2 to TRBJ2-7, with 8 bases fitting TRBD2. Looked up from germline, CDR1 is SGHAT and CDR2 is FQNNGV. After removal of 1 base from V and 3 bases from J, the junction contained 11 bases not matched to a gene. The CDR3 is 17 amino acids. The CDR3 here is CASSLAAGTRSVYEQYF. The DNA for the CDR3 is TGTGCCAGCAGCTTAGCAGCCGGGACTAGGAGCGTCTACGAGCAGTACTTC.

This clone was detected only once. The genes are TRBV5-6 and TRBJ2-5, with TRBD2 matching 14 bases. The CDR3 is 16 residues long. V shed 4 bases, J shed 4 bases, and the junction held 6 bases outside the gene matches. Germline V gene data show CDR1 as SGHDT and CDR2 as YYEEEE. The CDR3 sequence: CASSLWTSGRRETQYF. The CDR3 region has the DNA TGTGCCAGCAGCCTCTGGACTAGCGGGAGGAGAGAGACCCAGTACTTC.

The V and J genes are TRBV24-1 and TRBJ2-1; 8 bases line up with TRBD1. Germline CDR1 and CDR2: KGHDR and SFDVKD. The CDR3 runs 14 residues. V trimming: 9 bases; J trimming: 3 bases; junction bases outside the gene matches: 6. The CDR3 is CATSAGGIYNEQFF. The CDR3 DNA reads TGTGCCACCTCCGCAGGGGGCATCTACAATGAGCAGTTCTTC.

V usage is TRBV7-8 and J usage is TRBJ2-1, with 12 bases identical to TRBD2. The CDR3 has 15 amino acids. Germline V lookup: CDR1 SGHVS, CDR2 FQNEAQ. The J segment lost 9 bases and the V segment lost 5 bases, leaving 8 bases of the junction unmatched. The CDR3, as DNA: TGTGCCAGCAGCGAAACTAGCGGGAGGTGGGGTGAGCAGTTCTTC. As protein: CASSETSGRWGEQFF.

V and J are TRBV2 and TRBJ2-1, with 8 bases fitting TRBD2. The CDR3 loop spans 15 amino acids. J was trimmed by 9 bases and V by 2 bases; bases with no gene match: 9. Germline assignment: CDR1 SNHLY and CDR2 FYNNEI. In nucleotides, the CDR3 is TGTGCCAGCAGTGAAAGCGGGAGTGGTAAGGGTGAGCAGTTCTTC. Translating it yields CASSESGSGKGEQFF.

J is TRBJ2-1 and V is TRBV6-1; 7 bases line up with TRBD2. Trimming at V came to 0 bases and at J to 2 bases, leaving 4 bases not matched to a gene. This CDR3 has 16 residues. Germline V gives CDR1 MNHNS, CDR2 SASEGT. The CDR3, as DNA: TGTGCCAGCAGTGAAGCCCGGCTAGCGGCCTACAATGAGCAGTTCTTC. Its translation is CASSEARLAAYNEQFF.

V gene TRBV27 combines with J gene TRBJ1-4; unclear D gene. Trimming took off 7 bases at V and 7 bases at J, with 16 bases between the two ends. The CDR3 sequence is 14 residues long. Germline V gene data show CDR1 as MNHEY and CDR2 as SMNVEV (reference sequence). CDR3 in DNA: TGTGCCAGCACGCCGAGACTAGGCCCTGAAAAACTGTTTTTT. Protein sequence: CASTPRLGPEKLFF.

This clone has only one observation. The chain recombines TRBV7-6 with TRBJ2-3; 7 bases are shared with TRBD1. The J segment lost 0 bases and the V segment lost 5 bases, leaving 5 bases of the junction unmatched. CDR1 is SGHVS, CDR2 FNYEAQ, per germline. This CDR3 is built from 15 residues. CDR3 residues: CASSGDSSSTDTQYF. DNA for the CDR3: TGTGCCAGCAGCGGGGACAGTTCTAGCACAGATACGCAGTATTTT.